This TCR beta chain originates from a study of control samples from healthy donors and cancer patients. Data came from immunoSEQ multiplex PCR; TCRdb stores just in-frame clones and leaves some out. The sample shows around 90,000 clones, 86% of them seen only once. The CDR3 contains 15 residues. V was trimmed by 5 bases and J by 3 bases, leaving 13 bases between them. Germline CDR1 and CDR2: SGHVS and FQNEAQ. This TCR was recovered from a man younger than 45 in good health. The sequencing sample was made of blood. V usage is TRBV7-8 and J usage is TRBJ1-4, with D possibly matching TRBD1 (5 bases). In DNA form, the CDR3 reads TGTGCCAGCAGCCAATCGTTAGGGGCTAATGAAAAACTGTTTTTT. Translating gives CASSQSLGANEKLFF.